What follows describes a single T cell receptor (beta chain). This record comes from a study of blood T cell repertoires in COVID-19. Study in general: Specimens from acute and convalescent COVID-19 originated in the United States, Italy and Spain. The analysed material was cDNA or gDNA that came from T cells, B-cell-depleted T cells, or PBMCs.

V lost 0 bases, J lost 6 bases, and 8 bases stayed unmatched. The CDR3 loop spans 16 amino acids. Germline CDR1 is MNHEY and CDR2 is SMNVEV (reference sequence). The Seattle patients, enrolled during active infection, were followed longitudinally. Original analysis: By means of reference gene primer amplification, nucleated cell counts were estimated. TCRdb's table, derived via immunoSEQ multiplex PCR, lists solely in-frame clones and lacks some. V, J and clone size were drawn from that table, and D and trimming were deduced from the DNA. Among over 450,000 clones listed, 80% to 90% were seen once. Sample: peripheral blood. The gene calls are TRBV27 and TRBJ1-2; TRBD1 agrees at 9 bases. This receptor was taken from a man in his late teens or twenties with COVID-19, enrolled during active disease. The CDR3 region is CASSLSHRGHMDGYTF. CDR3 nucleotide sequence: TGTGCCAGCAGTTTATCGCACAGGGGGCATATGGATGGCTACACCTTC.